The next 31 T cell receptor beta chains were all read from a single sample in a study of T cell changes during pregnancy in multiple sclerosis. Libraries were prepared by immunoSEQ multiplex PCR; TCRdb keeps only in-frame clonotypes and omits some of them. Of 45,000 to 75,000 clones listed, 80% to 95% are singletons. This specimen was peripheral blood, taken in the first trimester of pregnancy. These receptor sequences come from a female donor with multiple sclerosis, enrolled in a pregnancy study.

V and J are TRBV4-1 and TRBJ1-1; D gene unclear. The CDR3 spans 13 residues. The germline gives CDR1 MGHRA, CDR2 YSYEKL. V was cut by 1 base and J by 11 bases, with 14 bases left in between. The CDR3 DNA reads TGCGCCAGCAGCCAAGCCATCCCGGTGAGGGCTTTCTTT. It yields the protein CASSQAIPVRAFF.

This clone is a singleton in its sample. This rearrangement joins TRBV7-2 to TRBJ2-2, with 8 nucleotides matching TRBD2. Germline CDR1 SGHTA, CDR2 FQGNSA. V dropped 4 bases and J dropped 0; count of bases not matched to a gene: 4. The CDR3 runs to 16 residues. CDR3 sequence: CASSSIAGSNTGELFF. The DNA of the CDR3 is TGTGCCAGCAGCTCCATAGCGGGGTCGAACACCGGGGAGCTGTTTTTT.

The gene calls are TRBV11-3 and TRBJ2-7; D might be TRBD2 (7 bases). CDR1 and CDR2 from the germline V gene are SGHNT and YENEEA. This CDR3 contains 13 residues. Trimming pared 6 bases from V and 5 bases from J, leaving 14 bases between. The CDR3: CASRKGGENEQYF. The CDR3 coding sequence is TGTGCCAGCAGAAAAGGGGGGGAGAACGAGCAGTACTTC.

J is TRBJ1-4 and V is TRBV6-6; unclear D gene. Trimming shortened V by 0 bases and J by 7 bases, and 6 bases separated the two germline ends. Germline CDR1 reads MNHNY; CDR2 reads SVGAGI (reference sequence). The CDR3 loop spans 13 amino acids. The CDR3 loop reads CASSYSSTEKLFF. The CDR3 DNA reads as TGTGCCAGCAGTTACTCGAGTACTGAAAAACTGTTTTTT.

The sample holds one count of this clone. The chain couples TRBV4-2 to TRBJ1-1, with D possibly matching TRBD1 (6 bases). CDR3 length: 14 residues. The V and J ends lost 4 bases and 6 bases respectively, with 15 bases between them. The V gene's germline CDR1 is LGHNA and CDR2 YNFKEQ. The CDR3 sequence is CASSLYQGIAEAFF. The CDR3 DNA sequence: TGTGCCAGCAGCCTTTATCAGGGGATCGCTGAAGCTTTCTTT.

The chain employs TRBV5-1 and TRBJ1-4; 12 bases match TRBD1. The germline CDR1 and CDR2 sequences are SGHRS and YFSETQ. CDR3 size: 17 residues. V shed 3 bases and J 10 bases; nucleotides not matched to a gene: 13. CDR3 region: CASSSQTGQGADRKLFF. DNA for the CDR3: TGCGCCAGCAGCTCTCAAACGGGACAGGGGGCCGATAGAAAACTGTTTTTT.

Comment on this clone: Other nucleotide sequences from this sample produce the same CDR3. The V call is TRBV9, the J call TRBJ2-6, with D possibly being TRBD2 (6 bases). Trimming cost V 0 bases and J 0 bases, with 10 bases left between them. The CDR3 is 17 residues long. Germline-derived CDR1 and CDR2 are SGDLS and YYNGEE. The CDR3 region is CASSVDGGSSGANVLTF. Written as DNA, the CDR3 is TGTGCCAGCAGCGTAGATGGGGGGAGCTCTGGGGCCAACGTCCTGACTTTC.

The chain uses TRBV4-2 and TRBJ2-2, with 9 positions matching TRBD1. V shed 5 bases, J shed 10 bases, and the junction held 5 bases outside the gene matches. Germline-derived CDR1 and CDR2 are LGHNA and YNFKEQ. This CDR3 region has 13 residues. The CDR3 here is CASSSDRGEELFF. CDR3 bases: TGTGCCAGCAGCTCGGACAGGGGTGAGGAGCTGTTTTTT.

The CDR3 here is CASSANSGGAWETQYF. DNA of the CDR3: TGTGCCAGCAGCGCTAATAGCGGGGGGGCTTGGGAGACCCAGTACTTC. The rearrangement links TRBV7-3 to TRBJ2-5; 11 bases line up with TRBD2. CDR3 length equals 16 residues. CDR1 is SGHTA, CDR2 FQGTGA, per germline. J gave up 5 bases and V 5 bases, and 10 bases lay outside the gene matches.

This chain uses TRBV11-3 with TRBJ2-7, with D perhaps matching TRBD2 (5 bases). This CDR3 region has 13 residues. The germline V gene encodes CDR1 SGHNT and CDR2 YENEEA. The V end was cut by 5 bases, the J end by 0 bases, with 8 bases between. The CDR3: CASSPGSSYEQYF. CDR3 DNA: TGTGCCAGCAGCCCGGGGAGCTCCTACGAGCAGTACTTC.

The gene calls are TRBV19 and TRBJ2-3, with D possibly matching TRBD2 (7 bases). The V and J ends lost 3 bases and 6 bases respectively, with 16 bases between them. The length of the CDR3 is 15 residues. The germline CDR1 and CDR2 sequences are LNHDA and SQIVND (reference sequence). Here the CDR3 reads CASSIVGGGADTQYF. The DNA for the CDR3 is TGTGCCAGTAGTATCGTGGGAGGGGGGGCGGATACGCAGTATTTT.

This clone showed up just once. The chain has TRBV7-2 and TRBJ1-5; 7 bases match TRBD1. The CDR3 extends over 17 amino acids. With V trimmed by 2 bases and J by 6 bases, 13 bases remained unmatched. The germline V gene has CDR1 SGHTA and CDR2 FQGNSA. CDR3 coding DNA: TGTGCCAGCAGCTTAAGGGGGCCTGGTGCTCCTTTTCAGCCCCAGCATTTT. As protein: CASSLRGPGAPFQPQHF. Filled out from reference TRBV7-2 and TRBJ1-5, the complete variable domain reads GAGVSQSPSNKVTEKGKDVELRCDPISGHTALYWYRQSLGQGLEFLIYFQGNSAPDKSGLPSDRFSAERTGGSVSTLTIQRTQQEDSAVYLCASSLRGPGAPFQPQHFGDGTRLSIL.

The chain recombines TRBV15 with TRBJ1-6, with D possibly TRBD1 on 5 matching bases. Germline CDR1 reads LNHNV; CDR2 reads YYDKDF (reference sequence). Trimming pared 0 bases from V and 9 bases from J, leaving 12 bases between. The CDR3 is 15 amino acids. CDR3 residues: CATSRDGRESSPLHF. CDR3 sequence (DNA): TGTGCCACCAGCAGAGATGGCAGGGAAAGTTCACCCCTCCACTTT.

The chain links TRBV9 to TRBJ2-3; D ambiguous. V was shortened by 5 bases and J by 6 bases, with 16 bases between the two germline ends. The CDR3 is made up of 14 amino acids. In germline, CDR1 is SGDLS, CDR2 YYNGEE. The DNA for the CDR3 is TGTGCCAGCAGTGCCATGGAAGCCAGGGATACGCAGTATTTT. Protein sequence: CASSAMEARDTQYF.

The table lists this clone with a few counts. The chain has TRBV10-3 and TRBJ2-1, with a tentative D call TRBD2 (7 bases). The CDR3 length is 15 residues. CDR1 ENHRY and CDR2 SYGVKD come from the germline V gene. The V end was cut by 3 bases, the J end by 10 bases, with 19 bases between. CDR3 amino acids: CAISDPRRGPLEQFF. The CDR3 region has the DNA TGTGCCATCAGTGACCCCCGGCGGGGGCCTTTGGAGCAGTTCTTC.

The CDR3 DNA reads TGCGCCAGCAGCCCCCGAGACAGGGGATTGAACACTGAAGCTTTCTTT. It translates to CASSPRDRGLNTEAFF. The V gene is TRBV4-1, the J gene TRBJ1-1; TRBD1 matches 8 bases. The CDR3 totals 16 residues. Trimming took 4 bases from V and 0 from J; bases not matched to a gene: 7. CDR1 and CDR2 from the germline V gene are MGHRA and YSYEKL.

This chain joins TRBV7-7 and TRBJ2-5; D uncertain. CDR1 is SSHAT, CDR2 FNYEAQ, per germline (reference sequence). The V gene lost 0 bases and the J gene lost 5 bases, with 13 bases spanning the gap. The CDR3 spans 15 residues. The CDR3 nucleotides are TGTGCCAGCAGCTTAGCCTGGAGTGACGGGGAGACCCAGTACTTC. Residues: CASSLAWSDGETQYF.

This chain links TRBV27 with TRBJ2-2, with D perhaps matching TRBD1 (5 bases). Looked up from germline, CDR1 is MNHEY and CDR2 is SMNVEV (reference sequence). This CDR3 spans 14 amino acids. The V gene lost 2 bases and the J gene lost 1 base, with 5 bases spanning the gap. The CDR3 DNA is TGTGCCAGCAGTTTAACAGGGAACACCGGGGAGCTGTTTTTT. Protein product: CASSLTGNTGELFF.

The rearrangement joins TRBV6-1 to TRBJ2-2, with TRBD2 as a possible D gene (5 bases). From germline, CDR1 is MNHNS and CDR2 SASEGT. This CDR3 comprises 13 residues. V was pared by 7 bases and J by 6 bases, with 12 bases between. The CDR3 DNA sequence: TGTGCCAGCACCGAACTAGGCCCCGGGGAGCTGTTTTTT. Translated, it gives CASTELGPGELFF.

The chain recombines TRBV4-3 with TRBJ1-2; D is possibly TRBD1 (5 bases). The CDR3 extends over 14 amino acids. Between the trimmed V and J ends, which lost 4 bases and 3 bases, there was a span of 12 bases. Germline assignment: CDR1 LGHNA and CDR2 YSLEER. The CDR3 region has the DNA TGCGCCAGCAGCCCCGGGACTGCGGACTATGGCTACACCTTC. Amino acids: CASSPGTADYGYTF.

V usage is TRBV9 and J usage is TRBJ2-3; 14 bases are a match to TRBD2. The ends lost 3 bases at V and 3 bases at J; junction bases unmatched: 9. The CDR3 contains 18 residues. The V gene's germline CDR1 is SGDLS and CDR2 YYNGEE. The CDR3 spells CASSAPGLAGAGTDTQYF. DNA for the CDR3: TGTGCCAGCAGCGCGCCGGGACTAGCGGGAGCGGGGACAGATACGCAGTATTTT.

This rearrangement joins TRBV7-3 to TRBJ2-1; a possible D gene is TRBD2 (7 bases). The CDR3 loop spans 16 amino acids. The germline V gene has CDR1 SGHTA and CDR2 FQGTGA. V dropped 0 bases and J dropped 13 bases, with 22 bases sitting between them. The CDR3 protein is CASSLTDARGPFPQFF. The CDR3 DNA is TGTGCCAGCAGCTTAACGGATGCGCGGGGGCCCTTTCCCCAGTTCTTC.

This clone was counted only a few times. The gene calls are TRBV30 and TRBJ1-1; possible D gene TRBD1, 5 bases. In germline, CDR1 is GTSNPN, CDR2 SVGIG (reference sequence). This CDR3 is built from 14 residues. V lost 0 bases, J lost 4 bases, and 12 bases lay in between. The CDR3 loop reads CAWSVGGGATEAFF. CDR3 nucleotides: TGTGCCTGGAGTGTGGGGGGTGGGGCCACTGAAGCTTTCTTT.

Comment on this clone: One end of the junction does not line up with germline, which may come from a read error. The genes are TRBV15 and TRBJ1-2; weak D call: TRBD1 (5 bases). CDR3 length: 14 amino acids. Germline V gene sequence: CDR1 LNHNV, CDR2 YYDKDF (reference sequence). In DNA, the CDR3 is TGTGCCACCAGCGGAGAGCGGGGCGCGAGGGGCTACACCTTC. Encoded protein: CATSGERGARGYTF.

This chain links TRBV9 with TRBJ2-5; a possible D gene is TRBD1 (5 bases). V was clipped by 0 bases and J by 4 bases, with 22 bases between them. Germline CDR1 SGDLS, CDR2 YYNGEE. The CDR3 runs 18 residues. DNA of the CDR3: TGTGCCAGCAGCGTAGATTTTGGCGGCCAGGGATGGGGAGAGACCCAGTACTTC. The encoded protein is CASSVDFGGQGWGETQYF.

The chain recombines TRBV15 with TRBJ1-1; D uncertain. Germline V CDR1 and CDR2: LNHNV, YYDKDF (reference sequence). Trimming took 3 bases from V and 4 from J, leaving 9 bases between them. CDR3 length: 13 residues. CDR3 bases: TGTGCCACCAGCAGCTTTTTCCGCACTGAAGCTTTCTTT. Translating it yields CATSSFFRTEAFF.

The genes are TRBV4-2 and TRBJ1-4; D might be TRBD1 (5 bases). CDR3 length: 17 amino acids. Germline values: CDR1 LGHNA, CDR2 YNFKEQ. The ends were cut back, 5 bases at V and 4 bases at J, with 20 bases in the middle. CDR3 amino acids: CASSSRESLLLNEKLFF. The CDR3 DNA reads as TGTGCCAGCAGCAGCAGGGAATCCCTCCTCCTTAATGAAAAACTGTTTTTT.

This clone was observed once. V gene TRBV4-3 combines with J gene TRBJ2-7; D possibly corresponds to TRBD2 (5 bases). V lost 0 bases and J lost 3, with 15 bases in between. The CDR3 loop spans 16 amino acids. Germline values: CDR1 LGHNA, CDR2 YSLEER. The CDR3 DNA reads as TGCGCCAGCAGCCAAGAGGGAGAATTACTTTTCTACGAGCAGTACTTC. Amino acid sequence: CASSQEGELLFYEQYF.

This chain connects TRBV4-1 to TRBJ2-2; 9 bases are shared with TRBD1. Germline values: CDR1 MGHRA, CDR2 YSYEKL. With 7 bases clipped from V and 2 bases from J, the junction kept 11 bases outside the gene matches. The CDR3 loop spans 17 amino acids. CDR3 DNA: TGCGCCAGCACCCCGGGCCCGGGACAGGGTAACACCGGGGAGCTGTTTTTT. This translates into CASTPGPGQGNTGELFF.

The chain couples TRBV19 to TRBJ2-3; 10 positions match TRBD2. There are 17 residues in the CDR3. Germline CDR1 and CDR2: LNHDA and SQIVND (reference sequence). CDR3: CATMVAGGLDSTDTQYF. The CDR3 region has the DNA TGTGCGACGATGGTAGCGGGGGGCCTAGATAGCACAGATACGCAGTATTTT.

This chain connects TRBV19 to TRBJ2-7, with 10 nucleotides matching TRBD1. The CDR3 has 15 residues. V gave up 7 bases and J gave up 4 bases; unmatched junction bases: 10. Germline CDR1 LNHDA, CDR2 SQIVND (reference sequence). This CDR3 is CASTPTRDRGYEQYF. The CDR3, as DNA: TGTGCCAGTACCCCCACCCGGGACAGGGGTTACGAGCAGTACTTC.